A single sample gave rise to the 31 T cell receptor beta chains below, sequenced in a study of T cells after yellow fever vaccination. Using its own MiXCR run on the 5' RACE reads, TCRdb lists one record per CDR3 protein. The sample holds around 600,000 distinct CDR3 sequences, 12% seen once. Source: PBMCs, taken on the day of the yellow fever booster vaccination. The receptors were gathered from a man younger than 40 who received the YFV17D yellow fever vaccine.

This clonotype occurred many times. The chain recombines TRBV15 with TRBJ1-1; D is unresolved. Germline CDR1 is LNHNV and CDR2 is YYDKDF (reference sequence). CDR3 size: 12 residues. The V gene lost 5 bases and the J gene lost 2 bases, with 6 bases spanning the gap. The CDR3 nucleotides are TGTGCCACCAGCTCAGGTAACACTGAAGCTTTCTTT. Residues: CATSSGNTEAFF. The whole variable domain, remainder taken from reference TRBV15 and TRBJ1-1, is DAMVIQNPRYQVTQFGKPVTLSCSQTLNHNVMYWYQQKSSQAPKLLFHYYDKDFNNEADTPDNFQSRRPNTSFCFLDIRSPGLGDTAMYLCATSSGNTEAFFGQGTRLTVV.

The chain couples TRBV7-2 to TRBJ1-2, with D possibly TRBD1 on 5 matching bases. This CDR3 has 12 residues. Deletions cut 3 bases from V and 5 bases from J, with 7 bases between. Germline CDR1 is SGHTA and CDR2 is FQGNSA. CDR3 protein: CASSFDRYGYTF. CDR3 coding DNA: TGTGCCAGCAGCTTCGACAGATATGGCTACACCTTC.

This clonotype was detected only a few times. CDR3 region: CASSLSSRNEQFF. Here the CDR3 DNA reads TGTGCCAGCAGTTTATCGAGTAGGAATGAGCAGTTCTTC. V is TRBV28 and J is TRBJ2-1; no clear D gene. Trimming shortened V by 1 base and J by 7 bases, and 8 bases separated the two germline ends. Germline V gene data show CDR1 as MDHEN and CDR2 as SYDVKM. The CDR3 covers 13 residues.

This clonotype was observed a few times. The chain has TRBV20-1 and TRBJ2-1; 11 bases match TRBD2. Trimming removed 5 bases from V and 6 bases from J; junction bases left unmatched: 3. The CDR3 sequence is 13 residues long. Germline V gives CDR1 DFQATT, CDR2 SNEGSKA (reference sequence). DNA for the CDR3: TGCAGTGCTGGACTAGCGGGCATCAATGAGCAGTTCTTC. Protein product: CSAGLAGINEQFF.

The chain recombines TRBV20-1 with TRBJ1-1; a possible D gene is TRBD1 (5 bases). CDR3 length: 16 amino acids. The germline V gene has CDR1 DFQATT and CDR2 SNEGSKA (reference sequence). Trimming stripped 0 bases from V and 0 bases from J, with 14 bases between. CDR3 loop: CSARDAQVTLNTEAFF. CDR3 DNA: TGCAGTGCTAGAGACGCACAGGTTACTCTGAACACTGAAGCTTTCTTT.

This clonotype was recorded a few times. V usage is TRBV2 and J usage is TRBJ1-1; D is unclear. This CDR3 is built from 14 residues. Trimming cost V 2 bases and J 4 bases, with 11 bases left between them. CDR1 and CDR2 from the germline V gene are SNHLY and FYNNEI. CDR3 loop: CASSESGWGTEAFF. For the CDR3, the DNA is TGTGCCAGCAGTGAATCGGGGTGGGGCACTGAAGCTTTCTTT.

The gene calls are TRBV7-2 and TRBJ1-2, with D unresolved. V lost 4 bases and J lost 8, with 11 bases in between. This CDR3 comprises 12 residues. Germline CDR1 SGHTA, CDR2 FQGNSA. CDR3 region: CASSSPISGYTF. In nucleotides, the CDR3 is TGTGCCAGCAGCTCCCCTATATCCGGCTACACCTTC.

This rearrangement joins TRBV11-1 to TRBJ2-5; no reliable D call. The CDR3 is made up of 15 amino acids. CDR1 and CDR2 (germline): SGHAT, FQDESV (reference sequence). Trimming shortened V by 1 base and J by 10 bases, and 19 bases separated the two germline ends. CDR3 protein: CASSLESGPILFQYF. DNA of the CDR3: TGTGCCAGCAGCTTAGAGTCAGGCCCAATTTTGTTCCAGTACTTC. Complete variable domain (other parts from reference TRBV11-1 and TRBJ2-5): EAEVAQSPRYKITEKSQAVAFWCDPISGHATLYWYRQILGQGPELLVQFQDESVVDDSQLPKDRFSAERLKGVDSTLKIQPAELGDSAMYLCASSLESGPILFQYFGPGTRLLVL.

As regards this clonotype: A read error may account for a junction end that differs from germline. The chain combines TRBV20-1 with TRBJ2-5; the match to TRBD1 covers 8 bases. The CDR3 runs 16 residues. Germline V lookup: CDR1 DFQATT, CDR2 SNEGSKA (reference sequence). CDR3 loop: CCAILPGQALQETQYF. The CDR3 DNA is TGCTGTGCTATACTCCCGGGACAGGCCCTTCAAGAGACCCAGTACTTC.

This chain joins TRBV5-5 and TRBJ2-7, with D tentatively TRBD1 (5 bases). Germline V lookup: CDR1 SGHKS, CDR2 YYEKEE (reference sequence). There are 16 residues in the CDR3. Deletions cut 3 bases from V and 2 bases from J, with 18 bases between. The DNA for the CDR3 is TGTGCCAGCAGCTGGGCGGCGGCAGGGTCGACCTACGAGCAGTACTTC. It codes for CASSWAAAGSTYEQYF.

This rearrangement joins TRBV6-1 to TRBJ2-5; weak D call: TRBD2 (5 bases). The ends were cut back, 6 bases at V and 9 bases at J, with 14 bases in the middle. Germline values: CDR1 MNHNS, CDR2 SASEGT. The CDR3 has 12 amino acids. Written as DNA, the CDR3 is TGTGCCAGCAGACTGGACTTTCGGGCCCAGTACTTC. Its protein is CASRLDFRAQYF.

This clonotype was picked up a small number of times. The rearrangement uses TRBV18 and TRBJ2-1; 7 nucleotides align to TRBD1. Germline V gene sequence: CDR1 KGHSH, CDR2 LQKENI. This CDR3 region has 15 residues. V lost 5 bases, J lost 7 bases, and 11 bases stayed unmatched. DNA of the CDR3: TGTGCCAGCTCAACCGGGACAGTCTCAGGGAATGAGCAGTTCTTC. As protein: CASSTGTVSGNEQFF.

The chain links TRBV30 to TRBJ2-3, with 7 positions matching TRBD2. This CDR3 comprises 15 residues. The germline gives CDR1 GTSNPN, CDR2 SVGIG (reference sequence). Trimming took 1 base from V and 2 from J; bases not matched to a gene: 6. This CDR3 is CAWSDKRDYTDTQYF. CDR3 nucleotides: TGTGCCTGGAGTGATAAGCGGGACTACACAGATACGCAGTATTTT. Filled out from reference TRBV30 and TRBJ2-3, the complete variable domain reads SQTIHQWPATLVQPVGSPLSLECTVEGTSNPNLYWYRQAAGRGLQLLFYSVGIGQISSEVPQNLSASRPQDRQFILSSKKLLLSDSGFYLCAWSDKRDYTDTQYFGPGTRLTVL.

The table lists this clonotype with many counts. The DNA of the CDR3 is TGCGCCAGCAGCTCGGGACAGGGTGCAGAAAAACTGTTTTTT. This sequence encodes CASSSGQGAEKLFF. This rearrangement joins TRBV5-1 to TRBJ1-4, with 9 bases fitting TRBD1. Germline-derived CDR1 and CDR2 are SGHRS and YFSETQ. The CDR3 is 14 amino acids. J gave up 8 bases and V 3 bases, and 5 bases lay outside the gene matches.

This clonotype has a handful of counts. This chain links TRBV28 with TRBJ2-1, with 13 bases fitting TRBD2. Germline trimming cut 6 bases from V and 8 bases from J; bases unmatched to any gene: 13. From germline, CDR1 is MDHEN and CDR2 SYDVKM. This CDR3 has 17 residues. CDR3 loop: CASSAPAGLAGEDEQFF. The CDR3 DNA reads TGTGCCAGCAGCGCCCCCGCCGGACTAGCGGGAGAAGATGAGCAGTTCTTC.

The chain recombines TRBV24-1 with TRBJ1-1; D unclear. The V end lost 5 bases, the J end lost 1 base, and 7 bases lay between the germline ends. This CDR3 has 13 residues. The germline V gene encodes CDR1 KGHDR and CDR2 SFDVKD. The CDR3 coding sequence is TGTGCCACCAGTGGGACGCCGAACACTGAAGCTTTCTTT. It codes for CATSGTPNTEAFF.

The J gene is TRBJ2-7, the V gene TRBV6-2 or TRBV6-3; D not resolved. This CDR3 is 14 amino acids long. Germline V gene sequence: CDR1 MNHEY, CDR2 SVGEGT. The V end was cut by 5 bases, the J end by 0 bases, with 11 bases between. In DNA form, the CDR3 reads TGTGCCAGCAGTCAGACCGGGCCCTCCTACGAGCAGTACTTC. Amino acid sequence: CASSQTGPSYEQYF.

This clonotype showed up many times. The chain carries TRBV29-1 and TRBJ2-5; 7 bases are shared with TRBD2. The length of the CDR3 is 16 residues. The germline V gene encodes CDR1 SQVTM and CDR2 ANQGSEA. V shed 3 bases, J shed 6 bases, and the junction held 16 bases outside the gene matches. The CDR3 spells CSVEYLWAGDAKTQYF. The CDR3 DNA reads TGCAGCGTTGAGTATTTGTGGGCGGGAGACGCGAAGACCCAGTACTTC. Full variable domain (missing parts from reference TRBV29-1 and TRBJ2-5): SAVISQKPSRDICQRGTSLTIQCQVDSQVTMMFWYRQQPGQSLTLIATANQGSEATYESGFVIDKFPISRPNLTFSTLTVSNMSPEDSSIYLCSVEYLWAGDAKTQYFGPGTRLLVL.

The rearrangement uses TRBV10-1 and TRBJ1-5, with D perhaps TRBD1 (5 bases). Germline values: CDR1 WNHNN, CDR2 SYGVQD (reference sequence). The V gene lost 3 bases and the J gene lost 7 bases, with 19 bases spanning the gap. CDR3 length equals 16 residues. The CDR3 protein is CASSEGVPGIGQPQHF. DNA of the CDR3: TGCGCCAGCAGTGAAGGGGTCCCAGGTATTGGACAGCCCCAGCATTTT.

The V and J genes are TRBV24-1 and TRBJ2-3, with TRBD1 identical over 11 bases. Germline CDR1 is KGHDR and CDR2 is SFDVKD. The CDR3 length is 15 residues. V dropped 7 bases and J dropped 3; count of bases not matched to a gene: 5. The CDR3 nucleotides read TGTGCCACCAGCAGGACAGGGGGCGCGACAGATACGCAGTATTTT. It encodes CATSRTGGATDTQYF.

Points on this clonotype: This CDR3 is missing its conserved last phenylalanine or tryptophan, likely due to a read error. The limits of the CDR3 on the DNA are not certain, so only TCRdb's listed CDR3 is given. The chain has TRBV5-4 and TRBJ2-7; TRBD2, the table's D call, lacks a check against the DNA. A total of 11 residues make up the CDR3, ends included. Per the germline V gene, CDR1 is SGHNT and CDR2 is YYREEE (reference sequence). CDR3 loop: CASSLDGEAPS.

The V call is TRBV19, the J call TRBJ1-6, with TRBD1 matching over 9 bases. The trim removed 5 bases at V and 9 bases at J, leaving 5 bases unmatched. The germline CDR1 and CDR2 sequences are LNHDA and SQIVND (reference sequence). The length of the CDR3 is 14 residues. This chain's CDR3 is CASSVTGGSSPLHF. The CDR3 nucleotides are TGTGCCAGTAGTGTCACAGGGGGCAGTTCACCCCTCCACTTT.

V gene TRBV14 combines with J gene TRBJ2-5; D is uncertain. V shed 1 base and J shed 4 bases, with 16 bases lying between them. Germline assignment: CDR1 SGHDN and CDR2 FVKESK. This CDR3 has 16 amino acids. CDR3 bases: TGTGCCAGCAGCCAAGCGACCCTACCCAGGAGAGAGACCCAGTACTTC. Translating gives CASSQATLPRRETQYF.

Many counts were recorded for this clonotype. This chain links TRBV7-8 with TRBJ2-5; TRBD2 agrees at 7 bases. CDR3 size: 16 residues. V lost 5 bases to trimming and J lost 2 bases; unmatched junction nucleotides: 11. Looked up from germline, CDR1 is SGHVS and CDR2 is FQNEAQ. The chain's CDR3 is CASSLSGGRVQETQYF. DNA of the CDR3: TGTGCCAGCAGCCTTAGTGGGGGGAGGGTACAAGAGACCCAGTACTTC.

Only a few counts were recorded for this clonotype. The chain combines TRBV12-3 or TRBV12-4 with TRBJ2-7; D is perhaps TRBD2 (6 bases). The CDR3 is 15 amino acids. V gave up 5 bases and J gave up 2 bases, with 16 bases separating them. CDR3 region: CASSPRLSGTYEQYF. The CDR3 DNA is TGTGCCAGCAGTCCTCGCCTTAGCGGTACCTACGAGCAGTACTTC.

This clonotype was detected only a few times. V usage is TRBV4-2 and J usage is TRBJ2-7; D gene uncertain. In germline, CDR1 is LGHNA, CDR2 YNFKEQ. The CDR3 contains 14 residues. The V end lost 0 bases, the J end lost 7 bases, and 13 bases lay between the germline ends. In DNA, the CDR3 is TGTGCCAGCAGCCAAGATGCCTACGTTGGGGAGCAGTACTTC. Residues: CASSQDAYVGEQYF.

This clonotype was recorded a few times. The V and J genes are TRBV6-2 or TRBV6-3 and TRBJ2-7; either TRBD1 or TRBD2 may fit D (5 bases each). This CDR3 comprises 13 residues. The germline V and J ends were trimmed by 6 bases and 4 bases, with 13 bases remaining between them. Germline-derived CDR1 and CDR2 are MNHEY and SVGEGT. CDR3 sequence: CASSSIGEYEQYF. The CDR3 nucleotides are TGTGCCAGCAGCTCAATAGGGGAGTACGAGCAGTACTTC.

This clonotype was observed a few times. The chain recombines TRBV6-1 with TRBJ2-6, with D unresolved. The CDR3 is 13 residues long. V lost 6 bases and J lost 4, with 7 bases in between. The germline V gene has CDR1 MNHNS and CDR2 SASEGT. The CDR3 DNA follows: TGTGCCAGCAGGTCCCCCGGGGCCAACGTCCTGACTTTC. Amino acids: CASRSPGANVLTF.

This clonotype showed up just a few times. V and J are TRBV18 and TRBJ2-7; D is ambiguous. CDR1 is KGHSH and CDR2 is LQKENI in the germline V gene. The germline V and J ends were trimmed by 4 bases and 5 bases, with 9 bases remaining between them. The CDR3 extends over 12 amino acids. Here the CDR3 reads CASSRSSDEQYF. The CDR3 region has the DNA TGTGCCAGCTCACGTAGCTCGGACGAGCAGTACTTC.

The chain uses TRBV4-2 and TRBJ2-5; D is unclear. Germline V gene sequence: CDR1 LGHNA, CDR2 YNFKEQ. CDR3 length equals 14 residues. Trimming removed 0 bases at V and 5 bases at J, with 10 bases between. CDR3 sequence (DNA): TGTGCCAGCAGCCAAGATCCGGCCCCTGAGACCCAGTACTTC. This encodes CASSQDPAPETQYF.

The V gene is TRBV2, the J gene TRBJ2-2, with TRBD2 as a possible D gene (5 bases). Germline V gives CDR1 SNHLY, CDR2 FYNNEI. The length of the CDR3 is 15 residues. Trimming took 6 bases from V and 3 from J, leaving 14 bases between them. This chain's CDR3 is CASRIGVSYTGELFF. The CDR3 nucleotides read TGTGCCAGCAGGATCGGGGTATCCTACACCGGGGAGCTGTTTTTT.